The present entry profiles one TCR beta chain with its context. The antigen is undetermined. These data belong to a study of STAT5B mutations in CD4+ large granular lymphocyte leukemia. Overall study context: Among healthy donors, a particular HLA allele went with more CDR3 'QG' motifs. Study-wide results and caveats: 8/27 top patient clones versus 2/35 control clones were TRBV06-family. Patient CD4-sorted repertoires looked more clonal than healthy CD4+ repertoires, even without putative leukemic clones. About a quarter of private leukemic clonotypes occurred rarely in other patients' non-leukemic repertoires.

Only in-frame clones appear in the TCRdb table, and some are missing; sequencing was by immunoSEQ multiplex PCR. This table holds roughly 40,000 clones, around 85% found once. The CDR3 covers 15 residues. Per germline, CDR1 SGDLS and CDR2 YYNGEE. V lost 4 bases to trimming and J lost 1 base, with 14 bases between them. The TCR comes from a human donor in good health. V usage is TRBV9 and J usage is TRBJ2-5; D may be TRBD2 (5 bases). Sequencing used CD4+ T cells from blood buffy coats. CDR3 sequence reads: CASSSRPTIQETQYF. The DNA of the CDR3 is TGTGCCAGCAGCTCCCGGCCGACTATCCAAGAGACCCAGTACTTC. The full variable domain, with the rest looked up from reference TRBV9 and TRBJ2-5, is DSGVTQTPKHLITATGQRVTLRCSPRSGDLSVYWYQQSLDQGLQFLIQYYNGEERAKGNILERFSAQQFPDLHSELNLSSLELGDSALYFCASSSRPTIQETQYFGPGTRLLVL.